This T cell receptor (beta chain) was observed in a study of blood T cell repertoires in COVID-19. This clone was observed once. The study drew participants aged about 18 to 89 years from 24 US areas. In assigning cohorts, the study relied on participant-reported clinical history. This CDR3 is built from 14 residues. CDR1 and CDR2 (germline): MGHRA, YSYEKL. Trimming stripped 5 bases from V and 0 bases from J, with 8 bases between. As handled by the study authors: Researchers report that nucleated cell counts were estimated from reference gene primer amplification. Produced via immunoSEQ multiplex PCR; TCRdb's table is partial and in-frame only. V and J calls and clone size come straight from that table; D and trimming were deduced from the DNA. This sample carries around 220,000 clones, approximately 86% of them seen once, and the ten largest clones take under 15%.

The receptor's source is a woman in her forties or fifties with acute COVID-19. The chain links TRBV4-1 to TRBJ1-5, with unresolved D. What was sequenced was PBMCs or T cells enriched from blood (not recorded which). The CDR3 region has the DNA TGCGCCAGCAGCTACTCCACTAGCAATCAGCCCCAGCATTTT. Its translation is CASSYSTSNQPQHF.